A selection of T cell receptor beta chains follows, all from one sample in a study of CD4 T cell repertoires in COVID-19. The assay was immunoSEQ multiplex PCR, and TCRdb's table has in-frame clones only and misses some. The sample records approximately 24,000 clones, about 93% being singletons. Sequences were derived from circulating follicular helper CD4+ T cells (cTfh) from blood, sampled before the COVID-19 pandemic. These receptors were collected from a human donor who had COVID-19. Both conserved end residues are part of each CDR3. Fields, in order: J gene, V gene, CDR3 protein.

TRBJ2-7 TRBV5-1 CASSLVFGSYEQYF
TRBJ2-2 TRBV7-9 CASSLDAGYTGELFF
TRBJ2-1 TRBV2 CASILTGSNNEQFF
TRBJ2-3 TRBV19 CASASGSTDTQYF
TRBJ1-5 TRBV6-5 CASSPSRGSNQPQHF
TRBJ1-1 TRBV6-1 CASSNREGTEAFF
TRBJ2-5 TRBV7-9 CASSLEGRGQETQYF
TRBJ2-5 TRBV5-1 CASSLEWGRETQYF
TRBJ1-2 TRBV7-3 CASPYDQDRIYGYTF
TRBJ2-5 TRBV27 CASRFSGGTGLYQETQYF